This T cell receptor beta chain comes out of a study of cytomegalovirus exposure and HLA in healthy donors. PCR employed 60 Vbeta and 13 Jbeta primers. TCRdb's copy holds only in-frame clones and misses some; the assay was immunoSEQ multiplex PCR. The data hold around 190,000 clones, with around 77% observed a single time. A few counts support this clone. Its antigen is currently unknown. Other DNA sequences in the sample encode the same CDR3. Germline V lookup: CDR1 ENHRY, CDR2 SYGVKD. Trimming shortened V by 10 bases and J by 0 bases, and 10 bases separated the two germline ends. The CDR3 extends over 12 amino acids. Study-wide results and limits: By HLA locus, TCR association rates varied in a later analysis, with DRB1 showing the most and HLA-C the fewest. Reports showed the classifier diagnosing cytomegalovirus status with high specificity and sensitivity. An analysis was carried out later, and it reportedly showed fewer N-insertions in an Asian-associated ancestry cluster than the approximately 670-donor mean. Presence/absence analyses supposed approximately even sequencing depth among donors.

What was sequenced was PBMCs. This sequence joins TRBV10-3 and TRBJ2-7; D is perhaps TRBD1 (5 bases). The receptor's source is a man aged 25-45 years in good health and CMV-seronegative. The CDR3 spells CATTGDSYEQYF. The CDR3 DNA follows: TGTGCCACAACAGGCGACTCCTACGAGCAGTACTTC.